Given below is one TCR beta chain in context. Its antigen is not yet known. No quality values exist for individual bases; no much larger clone is one base distant. The data belong to a study of blood T cell repertoires in COVID-19 (dated by TCRdb to the early 2020s). Notes on the research overall: Samples covering the acute and convalescent phases of COVID-19 were provided by collaborators in the United States, Italy and Spain. The prospective study material was composed of cDNA or gDNA derived from T cells, B-cell-depleted T cells, or PBMCs. Subjects who had been exposed to COVID-19, were actively infected with it, or had recovered from it provided the deeply sampled blood TCRbeta repertoires that made up the dataset. A freely available public database, intended as a resource for researchers studying the immune response to SARS-CoV-2, is where the repertoires were released. Samples were obtained from the ongoing ImmuneRACE study (first 160 participants) and from some 1,300 subjects provided by 6 global collaborators. Nearly every sample came with metadata listing a de-identified subject ID, COVID-19 status, age in years and sex. Where available, HLA class I and class II types were taken from metadata supplied by the sample provider and were not determined by assay-based typing.

The paper's findings and limits, for the study overall: How much clinical and demographic metadata was included differed by source and by participant, and the metadata was provided uncurated.

TCRbeta CDR3 regions were amplified from genomic DNA using the immunoSEQ Assay, a bias-controlled multiplex PCR. Per the original workflow: The number of nucleated cells in each sample was estimated by amplification of reference gene primers within the assay. To quantify the absolute abundance of each unique TCRbeta CDR3 rearrangement, sequence reads were collapsed and filtered. For each sample, productive Simpson clonality was calculated as the square root of Simpson's diversity index over productive rearrangements. TCRdb stores this immuneACCESS table with in-frame sequences only. Part of the clones is absent; in the studies checked, under half of the shortfall reflects unresolved V genes, and no reason is known for the rest. V and J calls and clone size are copied from that table; D and trimming were computed from the DNA. The sample contains approximately 160,000 clones, roughly 90% of them found a single time. Around 0.5% of the sample is held by the ten biggest clonotypes.

From a lookup of the germline V gene, CDR1 and CDR2 are MRHNA and SNTAGT. The CDR3, cysteine through phenylalanine, is 17 amino acids long. The sequence is cut down to CDR3 DNA, 51 bases in frame from base 1. The V end loses 0 bases and the J end loses 2 bases, and a stretch of 14 bases separates them. Whole blood was collected in K2EDTA tubes by collaborating institutions according to the institutions' own protocols. For TCRbeta analysis, collaborators shipped samples as frozen whole blood, isolated PBMCs, or DNA extracted from either of those sample types. The source of this sequence is a man aged 45-65 years with acute or convalescent COVID-19. The chain was built from TRBV6-4 and TRBJ2-1, and possibly TRBD1, on 6 matching bases. Sequencing was carried out using peripheral blood. The CDR3 sequence is CASSDSGTGSPYNEQFF. The DNA is TGTGCCAGCAGTGACTCGGGCACAGGGAGCCCCTACAATGAGCAGTTCTTC.